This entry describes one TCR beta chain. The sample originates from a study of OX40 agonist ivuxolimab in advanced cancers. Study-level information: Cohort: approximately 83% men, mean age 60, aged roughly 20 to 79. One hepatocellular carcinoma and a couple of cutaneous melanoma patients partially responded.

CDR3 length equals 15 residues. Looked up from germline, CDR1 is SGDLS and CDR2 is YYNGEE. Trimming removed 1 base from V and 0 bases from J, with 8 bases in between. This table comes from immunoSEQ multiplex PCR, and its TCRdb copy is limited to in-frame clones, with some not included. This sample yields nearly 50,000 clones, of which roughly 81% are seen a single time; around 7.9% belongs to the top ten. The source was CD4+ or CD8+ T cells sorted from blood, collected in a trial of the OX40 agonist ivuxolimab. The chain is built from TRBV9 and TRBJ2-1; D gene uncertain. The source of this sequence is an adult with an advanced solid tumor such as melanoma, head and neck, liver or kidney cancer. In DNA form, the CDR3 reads TGTGCCAGCAGCGTACTAGGTAGCTCCTACAATGAGCAGTTCTTC. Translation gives CASSVLGSSYNEQFF.